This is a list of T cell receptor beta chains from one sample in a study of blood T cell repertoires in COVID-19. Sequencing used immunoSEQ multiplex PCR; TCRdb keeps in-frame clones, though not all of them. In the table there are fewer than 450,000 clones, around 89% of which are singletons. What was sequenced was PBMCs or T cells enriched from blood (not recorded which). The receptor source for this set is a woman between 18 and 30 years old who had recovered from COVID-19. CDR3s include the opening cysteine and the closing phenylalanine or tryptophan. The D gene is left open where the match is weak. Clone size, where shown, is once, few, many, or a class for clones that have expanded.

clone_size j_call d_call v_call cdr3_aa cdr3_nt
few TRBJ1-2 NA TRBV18 CASSPPGQGSGYTF TGTGCCAGCTCACCACCCGGGCAGGGTAGTGGCTACACCTTC
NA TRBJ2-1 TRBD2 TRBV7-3 CASSPNILAGGHNEQFF TGTGCCAGCAGCCCTAATATCTTAGCGGGGGGGCACAATGAGCAGTTCTTC
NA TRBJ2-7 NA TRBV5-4 CASSLLADYEQYF TGTGCCAGCAGCTTGTTGGCCGACTACGAGCAGTACTTC
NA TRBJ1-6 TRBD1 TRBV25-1 CASSETGQGAVNSPLHF TGTGCCAGCAGTGAAACGGGGCAGGGGGCCGTTAATTCACCCCTCCACTTT
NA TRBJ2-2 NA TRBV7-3 CASSLTTAAGELFF TGTGCCAGCAGCTTAACCACGGCGGCCGGGGAGCTGTTTTTT
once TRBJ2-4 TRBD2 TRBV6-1 CASSEPSGATKNIQYF TGTGCCAGCAGTGAACCCAGCGGGGCCACCAAAAACATTCAGTACTTC
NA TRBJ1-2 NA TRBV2 CASGGGPNGYTF TGTGCCAGCGGGGGCGGGCCAAATGGCTACACCTTC
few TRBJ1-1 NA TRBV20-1 CSASGAERGNTEAFF TGCAGTGCTAGTGGAGCTGAACGAGGGAACACTGAAGCTTTCTTT
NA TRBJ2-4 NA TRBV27 CASTGRANIQYF TGTGCCAGCACTGGCAGGGCCAACATTCAGTACTTC
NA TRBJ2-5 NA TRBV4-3 CASSSQGSWQETQYF TGCGCCAGCAGCTCTCAGGGGTCGTGGCAAGAGACCCAGTACTTC
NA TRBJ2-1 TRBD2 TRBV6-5 CASSKRTRGNEQFF TGTGCCAGCAGTAAGAGGACTAGAGGGAATGAGCAGTTCTTC
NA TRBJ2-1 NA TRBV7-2 CASSLLVNEQFF TGTGCCAGCAGCTTACTAGTCAATGAGCAGTTCTTC
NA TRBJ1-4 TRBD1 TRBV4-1 CASSQGTGRNEKLFF TGCGCCAGCAGCCAGGGGACAGGGAGAAATGAAAAACTGTTTTTT
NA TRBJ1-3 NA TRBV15 CATSGGPNSGNTIYF TGTGCCACCAGCGGTGGCCCCAACTCTGGAAACACCATATATTTT